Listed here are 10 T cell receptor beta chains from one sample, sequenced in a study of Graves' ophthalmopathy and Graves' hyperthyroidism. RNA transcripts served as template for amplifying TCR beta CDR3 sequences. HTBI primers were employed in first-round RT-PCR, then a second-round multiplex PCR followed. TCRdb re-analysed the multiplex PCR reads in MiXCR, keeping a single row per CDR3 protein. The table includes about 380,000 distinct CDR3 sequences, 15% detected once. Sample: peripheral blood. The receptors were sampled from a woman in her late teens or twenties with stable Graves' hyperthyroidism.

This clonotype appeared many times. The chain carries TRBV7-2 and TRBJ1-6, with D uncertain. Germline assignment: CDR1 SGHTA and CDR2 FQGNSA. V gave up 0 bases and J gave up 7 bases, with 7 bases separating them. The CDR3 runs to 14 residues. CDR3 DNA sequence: TGTGCCAGCAGCTTAGCGCCCCAAAATTCACCCCTCCACTTT. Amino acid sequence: CASSLAPQNSPLHF.

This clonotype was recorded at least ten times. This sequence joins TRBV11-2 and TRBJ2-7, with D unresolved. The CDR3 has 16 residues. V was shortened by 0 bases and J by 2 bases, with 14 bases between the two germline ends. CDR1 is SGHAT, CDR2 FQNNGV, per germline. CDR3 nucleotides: TGTGCCAGCAGCTTAGATGGTAGTCTAACCACCTACGAGCAGTACTTC. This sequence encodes CASSLDGSLTTYEQYF.

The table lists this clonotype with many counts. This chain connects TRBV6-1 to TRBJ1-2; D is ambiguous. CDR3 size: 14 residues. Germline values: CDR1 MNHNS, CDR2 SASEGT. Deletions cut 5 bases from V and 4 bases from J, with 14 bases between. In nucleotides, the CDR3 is TGTGCCAGCAGTCCCTATTCCGCCGGCTATGGCTACACCTTC. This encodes CASSPYSAGYGYTF.

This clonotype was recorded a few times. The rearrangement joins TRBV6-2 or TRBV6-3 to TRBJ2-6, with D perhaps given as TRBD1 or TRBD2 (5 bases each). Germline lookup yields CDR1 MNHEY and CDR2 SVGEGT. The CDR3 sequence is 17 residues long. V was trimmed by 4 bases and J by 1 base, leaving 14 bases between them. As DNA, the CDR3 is TGTGCCAGCAGTTGGGCCGGGACGGCTTCTGGGGCCAACGTCCTGACTTTC. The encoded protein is CASSWAGTASGANVLTF.

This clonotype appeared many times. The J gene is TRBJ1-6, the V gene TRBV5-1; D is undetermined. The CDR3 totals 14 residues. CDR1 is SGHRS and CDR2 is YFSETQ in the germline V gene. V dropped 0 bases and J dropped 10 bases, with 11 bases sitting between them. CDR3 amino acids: CASSLVSDRSPLHF. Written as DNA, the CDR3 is TGCGCCAGCAGCTTGGTTTCCGACCGCTCACCCCTCCACTTT.

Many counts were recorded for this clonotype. As DNA, the CDR3 is TGTGCCAGCGGGAACAGGGGTTTGGAGCAGTACTTC. The encoded protein is CASGNRGLEQYF. The gene calls are TRBV2 and TRBJ2-7; 7 bases map to TRBD1. The V gene end was trimmed by 8 bases and the J gene end by 7 bases; junction bases not matched to a gene: 8. The germline gives CDR1 SNHLY, CDR2 FYNNEI. The CDR3 totals 12 residues.

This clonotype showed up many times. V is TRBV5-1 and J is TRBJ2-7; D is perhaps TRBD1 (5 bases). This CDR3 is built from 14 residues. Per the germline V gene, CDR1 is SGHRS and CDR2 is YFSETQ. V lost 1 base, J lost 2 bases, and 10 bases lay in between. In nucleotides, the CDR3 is TGCGCCAGCAGCTTGAGGGGATCCCCCTACGAGCAGTACTTC. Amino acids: CASSLRGSPYEQYF.

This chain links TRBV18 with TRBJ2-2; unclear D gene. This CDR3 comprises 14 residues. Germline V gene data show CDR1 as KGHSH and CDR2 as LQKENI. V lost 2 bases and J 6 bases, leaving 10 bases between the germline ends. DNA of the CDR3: TGTGCCAGCTCACCAGTCAATGGCGCCGGGGAGCTGTTTTTT. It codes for CASSPVNGAGELFF.

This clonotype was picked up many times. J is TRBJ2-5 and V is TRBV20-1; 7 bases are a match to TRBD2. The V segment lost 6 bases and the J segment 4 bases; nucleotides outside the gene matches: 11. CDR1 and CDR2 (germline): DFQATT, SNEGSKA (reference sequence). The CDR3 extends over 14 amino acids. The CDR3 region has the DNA TGCAGTGCATTCCGGGGGGAAGATGGAGAGACCCAGTACTTC. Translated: CSAFRGEDGETQYF.

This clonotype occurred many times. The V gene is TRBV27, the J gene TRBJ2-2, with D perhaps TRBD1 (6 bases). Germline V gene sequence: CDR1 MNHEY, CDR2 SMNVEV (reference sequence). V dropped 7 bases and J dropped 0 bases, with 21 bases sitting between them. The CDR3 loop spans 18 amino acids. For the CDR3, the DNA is TGTGCCAGCACCCCACGAGGGGGAGCAATGTCGAACACCGGGGAGCTGTTTTTT. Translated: CASTPRGGAMSNTGELFF.